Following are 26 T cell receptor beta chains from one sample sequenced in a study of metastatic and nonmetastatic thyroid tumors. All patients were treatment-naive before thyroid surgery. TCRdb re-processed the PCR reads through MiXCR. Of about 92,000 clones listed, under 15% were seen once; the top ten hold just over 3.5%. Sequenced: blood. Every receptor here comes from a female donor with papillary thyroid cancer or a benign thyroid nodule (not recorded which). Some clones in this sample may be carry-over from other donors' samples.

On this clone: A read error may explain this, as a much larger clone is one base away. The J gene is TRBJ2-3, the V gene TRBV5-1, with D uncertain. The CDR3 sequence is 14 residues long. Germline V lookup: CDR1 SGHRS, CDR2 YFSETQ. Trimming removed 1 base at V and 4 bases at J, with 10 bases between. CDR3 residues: CASSLSGEADTQYF. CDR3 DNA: TGCGCCAGCAGCTTGTCCGGTGAGGCAGATACGCAGTATTTT.

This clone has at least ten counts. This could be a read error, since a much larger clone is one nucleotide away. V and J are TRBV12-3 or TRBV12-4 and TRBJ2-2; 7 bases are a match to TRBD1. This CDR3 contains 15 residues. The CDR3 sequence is CASSPRTGNTGEPFF. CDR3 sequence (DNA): TGTGCCAGCAGTCCTCGGACAGGCAACACCGGGGAGCCGTTTTTT.

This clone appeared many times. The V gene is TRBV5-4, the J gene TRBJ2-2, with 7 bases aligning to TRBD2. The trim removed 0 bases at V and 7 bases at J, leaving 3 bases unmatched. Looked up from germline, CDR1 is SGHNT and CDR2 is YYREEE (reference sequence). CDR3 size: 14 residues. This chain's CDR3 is CASSLARGSGELFF. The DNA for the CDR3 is TGTGCCAGCAGCTTGGCCCGCGGGAGCGGGGAGCTGTTTTTT.

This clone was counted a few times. CDR3 bases: TGTGCCAGCAGTGTCGTCTACGAGCAGTACTTC. Its protein is CASSVVYEQYF. The chain employs TRBV6-1 and TRBJ2-7; D remains unclear. CDR1 and CDR2 from the germline V gene are MNHNS and SASEGT. V lost 4 bases to trimming and J lost 3 bases, with 4 bases between them. This CDR3 spans 11 amino acids.

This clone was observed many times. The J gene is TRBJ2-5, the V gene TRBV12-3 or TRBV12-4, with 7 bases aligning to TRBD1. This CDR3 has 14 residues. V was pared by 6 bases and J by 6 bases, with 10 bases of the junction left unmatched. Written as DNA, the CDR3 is TGTGCCAGCAGACAGGGGAACAGGGGAAAGACCCAGTACTTC. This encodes CASRQGNRGKTQYF.

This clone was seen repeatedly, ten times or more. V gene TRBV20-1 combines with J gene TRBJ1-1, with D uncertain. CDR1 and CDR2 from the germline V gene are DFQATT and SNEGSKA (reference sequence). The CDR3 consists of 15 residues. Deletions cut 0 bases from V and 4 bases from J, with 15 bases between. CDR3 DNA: TGCAGTGCTAGAGAGATAGGGCAGGCGGGCACTGAAGCTTTCTTT. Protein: CSAREIGQAGTEAFF.

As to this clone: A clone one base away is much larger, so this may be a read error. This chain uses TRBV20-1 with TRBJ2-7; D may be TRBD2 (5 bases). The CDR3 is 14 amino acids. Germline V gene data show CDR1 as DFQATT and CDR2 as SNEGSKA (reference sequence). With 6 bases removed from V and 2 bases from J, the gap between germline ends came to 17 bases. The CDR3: CSAISVGATYEQYF. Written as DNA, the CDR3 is TGCAGTGCCATTAGCGTGGGCGCCACCTACGAGCAGTACTTC.

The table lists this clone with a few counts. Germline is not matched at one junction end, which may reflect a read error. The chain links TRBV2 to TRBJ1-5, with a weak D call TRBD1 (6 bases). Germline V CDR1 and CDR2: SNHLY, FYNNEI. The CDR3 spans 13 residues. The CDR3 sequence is CASRTGAHQSQHF. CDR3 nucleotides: TGTGCCAGCAGGACAGGAGCCCATCAGTCCCAGCATTTT.

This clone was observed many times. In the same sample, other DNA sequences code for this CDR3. As DNA, the CDR3 is TGTGCCAGCAGTTCTCGCTTAGCGGGGGACACAGATACGCAGTATTTT. It is translated as CASSSRLAGDTDTQYF. The chain employs TRBV28 and TRBJ2-3, with 9 bases fitting TRBD2. The CDR3 loop spans 16 amino acids. CDR1 is MDHEN, CDR2 SYDVKM, per germline. V lost 4 bases, J lost 2 bases, and 7 bases stayed unmatched.

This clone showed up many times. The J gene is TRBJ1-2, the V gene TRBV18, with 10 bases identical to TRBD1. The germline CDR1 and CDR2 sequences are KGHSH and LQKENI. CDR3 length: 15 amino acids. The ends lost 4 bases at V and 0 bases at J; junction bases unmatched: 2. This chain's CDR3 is CASSRGTGANYGYTF. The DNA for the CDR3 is TGTGCCAGCTCACGTGGGACAGGGGCTAACTATGGCTACACCTTC. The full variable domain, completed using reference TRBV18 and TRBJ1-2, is NAGVMQNPRHLVRRRGQEARLRCSPMKGHSHVYWYRQLPEEGLKFMVYLQKENIIDESGMPKERFSAEFPKEGPSILRIQQVVRGDSAAYFCASSRGTGANYGYTFGSGTRLTVV.

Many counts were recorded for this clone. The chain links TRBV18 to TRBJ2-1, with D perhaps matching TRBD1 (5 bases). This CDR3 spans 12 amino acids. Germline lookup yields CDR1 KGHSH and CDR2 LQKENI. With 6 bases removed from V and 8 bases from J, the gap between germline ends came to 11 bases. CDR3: CASSPREDEQFF. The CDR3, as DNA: TGTGCCAGCTCTCCCAGGGAAGATGAGCAGTTCTTC.

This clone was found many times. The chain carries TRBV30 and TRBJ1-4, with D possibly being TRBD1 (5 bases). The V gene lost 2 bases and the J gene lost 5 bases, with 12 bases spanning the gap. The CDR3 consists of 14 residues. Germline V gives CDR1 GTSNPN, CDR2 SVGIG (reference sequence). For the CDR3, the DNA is TGTGCCTGGAGTACCGGGACGGCGAATGAAAAACTGTTTTTT. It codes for CAWSTGTANEKLFF. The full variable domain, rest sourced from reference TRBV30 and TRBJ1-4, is SQTIHQWPATLVQPVGSPLSLECTVEGTSNPNLYWYRQAAGRGLQLLFYSVGIGQISSEVPQNLSASRPQDRQFILSSKKLLLSDSGFYLCAWSTGTANEKLFFGSGTQLSVL.

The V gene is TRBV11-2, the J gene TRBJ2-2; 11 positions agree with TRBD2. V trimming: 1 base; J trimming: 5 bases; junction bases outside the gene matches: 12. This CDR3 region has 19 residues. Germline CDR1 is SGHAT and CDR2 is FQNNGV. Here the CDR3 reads CASSLGGFSGRALTGELFF. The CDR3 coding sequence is TGTGCCAGCAGCTTAGGCGGGTTTAGCGGGAGGGCCTTAACCGGGGAGCTGTTTTTT.

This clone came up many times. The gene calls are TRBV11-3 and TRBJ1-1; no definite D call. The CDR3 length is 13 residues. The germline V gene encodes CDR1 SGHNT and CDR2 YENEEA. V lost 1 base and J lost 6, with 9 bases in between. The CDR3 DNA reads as TGTGCCAGCAGCTTAGTACGAGGGTCTGAAGCTTTCTTT. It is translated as CASSLVRGSEAFF.

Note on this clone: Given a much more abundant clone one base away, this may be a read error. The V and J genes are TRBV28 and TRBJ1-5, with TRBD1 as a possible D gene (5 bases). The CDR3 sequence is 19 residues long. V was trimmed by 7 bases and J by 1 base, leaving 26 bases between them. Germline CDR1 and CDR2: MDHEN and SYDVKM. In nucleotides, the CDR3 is TGTGCCAGCATCCCAGACTCCACTGGAAGGGGATTAAGCAATCAGCCCCAGCATTTT. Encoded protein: CASIPDSTGRGLSNQPQHF.

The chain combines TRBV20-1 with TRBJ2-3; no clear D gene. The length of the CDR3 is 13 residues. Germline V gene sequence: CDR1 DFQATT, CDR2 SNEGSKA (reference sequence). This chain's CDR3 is CTGKTWTTDTQYF. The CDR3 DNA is TGCACTGGGAAGACATGGACCACAGATACGCAGTATTTT.

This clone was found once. The CDR3: CSAPERANYGYTF. The CDR3, as DNA: TGCAGTGCCCCAGAGAGAGCTAACTATGGCTACACCTTC. The rearrangement uses TRBV20-1 and TRBJ1-2, with D unresolved. The V and J ends lost 6 bases and 0 bases respectively, with 11 bases between them. This CDR3 is 13 amino acids long. In germline, CDR1 is DFQATT, CDR2 SNEGSKA (reference sequence).

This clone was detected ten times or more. This CDR3 is CASSSGTGNGYTF. The CDR3 DNA reads TGTGCCAGCAGCTCCGGGACAGGGAATGGCTACACCTTC. The chain couples TRBV7-9 to TRBJ1-2; TRBD1 matches at 9 bases. From germline, CDR1 is SEHNR and CDR2 FQNEAQ (reference sequence). The ends lost 4 bases at V and 6 bases at J; junction bases unmatched: 3. The CDR3 length is 13 residues.

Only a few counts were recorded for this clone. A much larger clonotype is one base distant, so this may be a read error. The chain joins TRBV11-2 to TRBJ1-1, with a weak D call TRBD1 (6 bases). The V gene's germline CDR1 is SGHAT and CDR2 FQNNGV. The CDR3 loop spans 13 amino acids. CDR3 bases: TGTGCCAGCAGTCCTTTAAATAACAGGGAAGATTTCTTT. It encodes CASSPLNNREDFF.

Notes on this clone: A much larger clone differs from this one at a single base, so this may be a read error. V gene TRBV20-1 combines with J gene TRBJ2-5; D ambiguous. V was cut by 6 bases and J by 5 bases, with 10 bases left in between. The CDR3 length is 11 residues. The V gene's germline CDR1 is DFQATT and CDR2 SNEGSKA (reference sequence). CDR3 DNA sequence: TGCAGTGCCTCCCCCAGTGAGACCCAGTACTTC. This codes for CSASPSETQYF.

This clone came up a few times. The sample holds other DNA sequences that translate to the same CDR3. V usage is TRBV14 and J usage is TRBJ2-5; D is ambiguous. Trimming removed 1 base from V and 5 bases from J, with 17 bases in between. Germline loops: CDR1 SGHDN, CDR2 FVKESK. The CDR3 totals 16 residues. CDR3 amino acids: CASSQARLGQGETQYF. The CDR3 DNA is TGTGCCAGCAGCCAAGCAAGGCTGGGCCAAGGGGAGACCCAGTACTTC.

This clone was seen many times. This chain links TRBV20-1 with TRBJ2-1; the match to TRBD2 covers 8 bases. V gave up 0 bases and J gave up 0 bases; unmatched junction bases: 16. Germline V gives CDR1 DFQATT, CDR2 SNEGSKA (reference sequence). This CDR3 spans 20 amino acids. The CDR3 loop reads CSARDPPGAGVPSSYNEQFF. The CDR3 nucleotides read TGCAGTGCTAGAGATCCCCCAGGAGCGGGGGTCCCGAGCTCCTACAATGAGCAGTTCTTC.

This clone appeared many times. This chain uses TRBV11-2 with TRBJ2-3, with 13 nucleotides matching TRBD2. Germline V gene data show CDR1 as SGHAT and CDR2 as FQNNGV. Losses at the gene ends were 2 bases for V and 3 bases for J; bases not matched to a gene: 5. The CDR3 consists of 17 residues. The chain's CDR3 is CASSLSGLAGVTDTQYF. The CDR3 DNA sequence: TGTGCCAGCAGCTTATCCGGACTAGCGGGGGTGACAGATACGCAGTATTTT.

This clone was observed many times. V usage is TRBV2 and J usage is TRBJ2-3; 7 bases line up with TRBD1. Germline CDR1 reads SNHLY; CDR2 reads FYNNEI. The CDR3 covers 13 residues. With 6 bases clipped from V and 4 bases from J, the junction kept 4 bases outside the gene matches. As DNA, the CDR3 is TGTGCCAGCAGCCTAACAGGGGCAGATACGCAGTATTTT. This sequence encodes CASSLTGADTQYF.

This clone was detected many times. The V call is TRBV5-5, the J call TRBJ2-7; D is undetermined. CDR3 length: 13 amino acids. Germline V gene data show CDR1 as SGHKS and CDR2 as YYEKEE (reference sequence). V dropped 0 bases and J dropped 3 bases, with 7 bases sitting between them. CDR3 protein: CASSLADGYEQYF. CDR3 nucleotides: TGTGCCAGCAGCTTGGCCGACGGCTACGAGCAGTACTTC.

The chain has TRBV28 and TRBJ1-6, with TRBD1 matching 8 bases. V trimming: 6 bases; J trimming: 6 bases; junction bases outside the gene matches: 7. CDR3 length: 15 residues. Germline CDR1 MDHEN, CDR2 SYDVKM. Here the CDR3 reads CASSPRTGRNSPLHF. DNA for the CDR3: TGTGCCAGCAGCCCTCGGACAGGGCGTAATTCACCCCTCCACTTT.